The clone carrying this T cell receptor (beta chain) ranks as medium-sized. The entry originates in a study of cytomegalovirus exposure and HLA in healthy donors. Germline CDR1 and CDR2: LNHDA and SQIVND (reference sequence). The CDR3 sequence is 15 residues long. The V and J ends lost 7 bases and 6 bases, in that order; junction bases with no gene match: 13. Despite likely unrecorded immune exposures, the donors were nominally healthy at the time of sampling. The primer mix had 60 Vbeta and 13 Jbeta primers. Repertoires were generated with immunoSEQ multiplex PCR, while TCRdb's copy carries only in-frame clones and drops some. The sample consists of around 200,000 clones, roughly 84% of them appearing once.

The chain couples TRBV19 to TRBJ2-7; 9 nucleotides match TRBD1. The clonotype was recovered from a man aged 50 to 59 in good health and CMV-seronegative. Source material: PBMCs. DNA for the CDR3: TGTGCCAGTAAAATGCAGGGACAGGGTATTGGCGAGCAGTACTTC. Translation: CASKMQGQGIGEQYF.